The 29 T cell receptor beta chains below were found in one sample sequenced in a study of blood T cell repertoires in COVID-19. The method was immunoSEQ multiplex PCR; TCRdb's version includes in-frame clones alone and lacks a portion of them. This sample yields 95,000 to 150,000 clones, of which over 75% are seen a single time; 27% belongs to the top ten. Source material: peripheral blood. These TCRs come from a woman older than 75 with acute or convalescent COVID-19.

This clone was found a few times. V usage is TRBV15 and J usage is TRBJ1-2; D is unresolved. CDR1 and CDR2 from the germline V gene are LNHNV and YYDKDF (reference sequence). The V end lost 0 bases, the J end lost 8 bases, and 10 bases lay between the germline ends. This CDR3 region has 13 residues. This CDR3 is CATSRDPKSGYTF. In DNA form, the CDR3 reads TGTGCCACCAGCAGAGATCCCAAATCCGGCTACACCTTC.

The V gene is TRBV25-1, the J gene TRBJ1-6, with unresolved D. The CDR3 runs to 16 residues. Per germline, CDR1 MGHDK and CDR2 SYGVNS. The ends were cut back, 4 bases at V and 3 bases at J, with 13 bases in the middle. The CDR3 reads CASSGPQNLYNSPLHF. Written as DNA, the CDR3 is TGTGCCAGCAGTGGGCCCCAGAATCTCTATAATTCACCCCTCCACTTT.

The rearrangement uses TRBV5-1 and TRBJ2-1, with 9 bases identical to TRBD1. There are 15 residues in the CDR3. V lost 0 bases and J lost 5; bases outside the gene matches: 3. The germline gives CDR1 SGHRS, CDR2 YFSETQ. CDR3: CASSLGDRVDNEQFF. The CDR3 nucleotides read TGCGCCAGCAGCTTGGGGGACAGGGTGGACAATGAGCAGTTCTTC. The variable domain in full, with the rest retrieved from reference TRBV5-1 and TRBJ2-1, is KAGVTQTPRYLIKTRGQQVTLSCSPISGHRSVSWYQQTPGQGLQFLFEYFSETQRNKGNFPGRFSGRQFSNSRSEMNVSTLELGDSALYLCASSLGDRVDNEQFFGPGTRLTVL.

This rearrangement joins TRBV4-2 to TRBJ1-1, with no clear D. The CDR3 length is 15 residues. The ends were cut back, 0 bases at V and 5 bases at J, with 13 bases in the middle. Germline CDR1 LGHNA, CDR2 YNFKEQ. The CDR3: CASSQDGPGWTEAFF. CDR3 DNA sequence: TGTGCCAGCAGCCAAGATGGGCCTGGTTGGACTGAAGCTTTCTTT.

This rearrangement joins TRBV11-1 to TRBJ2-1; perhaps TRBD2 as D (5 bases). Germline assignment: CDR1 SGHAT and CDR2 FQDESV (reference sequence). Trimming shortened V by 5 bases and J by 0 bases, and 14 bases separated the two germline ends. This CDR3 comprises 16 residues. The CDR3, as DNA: TGTGCCAGCAGCCAAGGACTGAGGAGCTCCTACAATGAGCAGTTCTTC. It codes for CASSQGLRSSYNEQFF.

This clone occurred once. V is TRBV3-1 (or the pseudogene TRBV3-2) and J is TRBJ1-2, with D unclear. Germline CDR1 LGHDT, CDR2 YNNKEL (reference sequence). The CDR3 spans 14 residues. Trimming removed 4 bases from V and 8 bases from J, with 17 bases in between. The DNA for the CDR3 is TGTGCCAGCAGCCGTGGGCAGTCTCCCTACGGCTACACCTTC. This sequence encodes CASSRGQSPYGYTF.

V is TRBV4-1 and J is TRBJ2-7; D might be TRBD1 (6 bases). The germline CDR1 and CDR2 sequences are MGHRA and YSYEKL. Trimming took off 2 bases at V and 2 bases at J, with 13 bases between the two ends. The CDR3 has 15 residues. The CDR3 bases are TGCGCCAGCAGCCAAACGTACGGACAGACCTACGAGCAGTACTTC. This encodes CASSQTYGQTYEQYF.

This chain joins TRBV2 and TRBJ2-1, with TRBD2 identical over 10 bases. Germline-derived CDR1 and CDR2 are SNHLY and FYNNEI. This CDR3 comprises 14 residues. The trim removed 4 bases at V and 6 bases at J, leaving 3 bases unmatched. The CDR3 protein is CASSARLAGNEQFF. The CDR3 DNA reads TGTGCCAGCAGTGCAAGACTAGCGGGCAATGAGCAGTTCTTC. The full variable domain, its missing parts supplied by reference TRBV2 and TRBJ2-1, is EPEVTQTPSHQVTQMGQEVILRCVPISNHLYFYWYRQILGQKVEFLVSFYNNEISEKSEIFDDQFSVERPDGSNFTLKIRSTKLEDSAMYFCASSARLAGNEQFFGPGTRLTVL.

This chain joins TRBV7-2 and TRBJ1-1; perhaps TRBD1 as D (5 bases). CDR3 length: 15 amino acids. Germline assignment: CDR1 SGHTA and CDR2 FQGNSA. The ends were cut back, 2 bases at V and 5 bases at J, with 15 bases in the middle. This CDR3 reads CASSLFAGKLTEAFF. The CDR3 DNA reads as TGTGCCAGCAGCTTATTTGCAGGGAAGCTGACTGAAGCTTTCTTT.

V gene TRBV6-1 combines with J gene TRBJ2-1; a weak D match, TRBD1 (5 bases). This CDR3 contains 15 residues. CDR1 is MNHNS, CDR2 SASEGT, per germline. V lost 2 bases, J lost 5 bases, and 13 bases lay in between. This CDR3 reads CASSEPLRAHNEQFF. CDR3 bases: TGTGCCAGCAGTGAACCACTCAGGGCCCACAATGAGCAGTTCTTC.

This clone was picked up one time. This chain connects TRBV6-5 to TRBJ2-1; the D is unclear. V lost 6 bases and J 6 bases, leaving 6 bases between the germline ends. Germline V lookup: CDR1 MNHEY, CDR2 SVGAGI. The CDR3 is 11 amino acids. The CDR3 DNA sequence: TGTGCCAGCAGCCAGCGCAATGAGCAGTTCTTC. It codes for CASSQRNEQFF.

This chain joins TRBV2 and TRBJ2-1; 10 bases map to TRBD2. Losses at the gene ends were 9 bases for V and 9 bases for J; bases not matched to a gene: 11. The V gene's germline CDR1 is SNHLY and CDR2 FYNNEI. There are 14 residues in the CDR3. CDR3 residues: CASQTGTSDREQFF. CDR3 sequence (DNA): TGTGCCAGTCAAACCGGGACTAGCGATCGTGAGCAGTTCTTC. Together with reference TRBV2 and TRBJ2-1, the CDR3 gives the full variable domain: EPEVTQTPSHQVTQMGQEVILRCVPISNHLYFYWYRQILGQKVEFLVSFYNNEISEKSEIFDDQFSVERPDGSNFTLKIRSTKLEDSAMYFCASQTGTSDREQFFGPGTRLTVL.

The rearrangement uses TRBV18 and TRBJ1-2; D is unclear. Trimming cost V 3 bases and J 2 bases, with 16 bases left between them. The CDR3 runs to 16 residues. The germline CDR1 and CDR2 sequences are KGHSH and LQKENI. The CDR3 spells CASSPGAGTTNYGYTF. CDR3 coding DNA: TGTGCCAGCTCACCGGGAGCCGGTACGACGAACTATGGCTACACCTTC.

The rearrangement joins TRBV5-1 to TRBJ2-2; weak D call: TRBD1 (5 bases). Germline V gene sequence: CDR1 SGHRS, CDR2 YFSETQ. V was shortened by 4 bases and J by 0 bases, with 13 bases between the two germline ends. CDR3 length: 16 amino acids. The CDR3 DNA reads TGCGCCAGCAGCCCAGGACACGCTTCGAACACCGGGGAGCTGTTTTTT. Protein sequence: CASSPGHASNTGELFF. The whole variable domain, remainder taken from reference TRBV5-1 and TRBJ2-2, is KAGVTQTPRYLIKTRGQQVTLSCSPISGHRSVSWYQQTPGQGLQFLFEYFSETQRNKGNFPGRFSGRQFSNSRSEMNVSTLELGDSALYLCASSPGHASNTGELFFGEGSRLTVL.

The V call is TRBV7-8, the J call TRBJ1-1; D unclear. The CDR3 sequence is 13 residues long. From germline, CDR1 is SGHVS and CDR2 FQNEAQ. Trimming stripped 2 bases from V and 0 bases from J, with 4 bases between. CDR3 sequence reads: CASSLIVNTEAFF. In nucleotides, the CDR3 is TGTGCCAGCAGCTTAATAGTGAACACTGAAGCTTTCTTT.

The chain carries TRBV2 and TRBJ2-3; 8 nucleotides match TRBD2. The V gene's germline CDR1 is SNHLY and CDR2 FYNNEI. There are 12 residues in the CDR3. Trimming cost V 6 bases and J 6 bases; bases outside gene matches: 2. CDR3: CASRSGGDTQYF. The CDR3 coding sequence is TGTGCCAGCAGATCGGGAGGGGATACGCAGTATTTT.

CDR3 amino acids: CASSATGFYYNEQFF. The CDR3 nucleotides are TGTGCCAGCAGTGCGACAGGGTTTTACTACAATGAGCAGTTCTTC. The chain joins TRBV25-1 to TRBJ2-1; 7 nucleotides match TRBD1. The CDR3 has 15 residues. CDR1 and CDR2 from the germline V gene are MGHDK and SYGVNS. V shed 4 bases and J 3 bases; nucleotides not matched to a gene: 6.

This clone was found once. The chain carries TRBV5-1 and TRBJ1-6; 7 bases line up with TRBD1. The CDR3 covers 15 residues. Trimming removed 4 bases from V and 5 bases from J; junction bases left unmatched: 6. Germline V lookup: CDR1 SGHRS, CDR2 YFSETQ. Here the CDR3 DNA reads TGCGCCAGCAGCCTCTCCGGGACAGATAATTCACCCCTCCACTTT. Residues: CASSLSGTDNSPLHF.

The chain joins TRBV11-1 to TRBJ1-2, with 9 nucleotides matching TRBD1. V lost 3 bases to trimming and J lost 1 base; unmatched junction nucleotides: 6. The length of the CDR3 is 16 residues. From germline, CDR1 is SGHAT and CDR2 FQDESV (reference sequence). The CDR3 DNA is TGTGCCAGCAGCTTGTCCGGGACAGGGATTAACTATGGCTACACCTTC. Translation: CASSLSGTGINYGYTF.

CDR3 residues: CASSFGQGYGYTF. The CDR3 coding sequence is TGTGCCAGCAGTTTCGGACAAGGCTATGGCTACACCTTC. The chain couples TRBV27 to TRBJ1-2; D might be TRBD1 (5 bases). Looked up from germline, CDR1 is MNHEY and CDR2 is SMNVEV (reference sequence). The CDR3 covers 13 residues. V was pared by 3 bases and J by 4 bases, with 9 bases between.

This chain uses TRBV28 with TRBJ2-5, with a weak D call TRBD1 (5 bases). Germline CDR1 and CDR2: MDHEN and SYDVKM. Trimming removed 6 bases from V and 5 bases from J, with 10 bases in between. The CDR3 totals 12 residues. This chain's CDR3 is CASSVKGETQYF. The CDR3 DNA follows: TGTGCCAGCAGCGTAAAGGGGGAGACCCAGTACTTC.

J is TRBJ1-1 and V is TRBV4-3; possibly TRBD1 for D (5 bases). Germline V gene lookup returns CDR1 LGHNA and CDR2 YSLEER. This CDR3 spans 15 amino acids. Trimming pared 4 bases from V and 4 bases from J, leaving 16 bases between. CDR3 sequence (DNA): TGCGCCAGCAGCCCAAATATGATCGGGGGCACTGAAGCTTTCTTT. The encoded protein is CASSPNMIGGTEAFF.

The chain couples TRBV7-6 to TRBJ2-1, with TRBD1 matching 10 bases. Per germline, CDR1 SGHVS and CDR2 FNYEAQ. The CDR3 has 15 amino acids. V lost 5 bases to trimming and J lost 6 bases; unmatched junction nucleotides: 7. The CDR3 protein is CASSVRDRGVNEQFF. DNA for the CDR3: TGTGCCAGCAGCGTCCGGGACAGGGGAGTCAATGAGCAGTTCTTC.

The CDR3 region is CASNQGGGQPQHF. The CDR3 DNA is TGTGCCAGCAATCAGGGAGGCGGTCAGCCCCAGCATTTT. The chain uses TRBV6-5 and TRBJ1-5; a possible D gene is TRBD1 (5 bases). CDR1 is MNHEY and CDR2 is SVGAGI in the germline V gene. V was cut by 7 bases and J by 6 bases, with 13 bases left in between. This CDR3 has 13 residues.

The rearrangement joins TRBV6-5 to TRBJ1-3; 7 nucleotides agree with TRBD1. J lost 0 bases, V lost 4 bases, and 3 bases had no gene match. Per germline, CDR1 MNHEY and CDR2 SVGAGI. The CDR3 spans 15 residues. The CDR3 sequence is CASSSRGASGNTIYF. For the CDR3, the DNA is TGTGCCAGCAGTTCCAGGGGGGCCTCTGGAAACACCATATATTTT.

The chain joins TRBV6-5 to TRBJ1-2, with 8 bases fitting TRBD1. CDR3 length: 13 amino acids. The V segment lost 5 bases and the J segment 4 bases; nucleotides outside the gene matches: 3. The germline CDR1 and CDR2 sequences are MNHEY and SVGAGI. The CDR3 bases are TGTGCCAGCAGTCTGACAGGGGCCTATGGCTACACCTTC. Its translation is CASSLTGAYGYTF.

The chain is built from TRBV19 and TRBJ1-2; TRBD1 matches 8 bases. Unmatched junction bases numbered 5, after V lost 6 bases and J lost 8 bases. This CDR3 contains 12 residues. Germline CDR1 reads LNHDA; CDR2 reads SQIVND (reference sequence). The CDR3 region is CASRDRGPGYTF. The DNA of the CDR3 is TGTGCCAGTAGAGACAGGGGCCCCGGCTACACCTTC. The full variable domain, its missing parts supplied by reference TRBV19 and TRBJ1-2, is DGGITQSPKYLFRKEGQNVTLSCEQNLNHDAMYWYRQDPGQGLRLIYYSQIVNDFQKGDIAEGYSVSREKKESFPLTVTSAQKNPTAFYLCASRDRGPGYTFGSGTRLTVV.

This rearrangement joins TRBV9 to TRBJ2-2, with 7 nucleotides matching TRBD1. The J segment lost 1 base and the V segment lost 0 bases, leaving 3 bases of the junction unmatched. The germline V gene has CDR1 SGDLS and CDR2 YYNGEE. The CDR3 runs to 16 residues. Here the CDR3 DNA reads TGTGCCAGCAGCGTAGTGGACAGGAGGAACACCGGGGAGCTGTTTTTT. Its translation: CASSVVDRRNTGELFF.

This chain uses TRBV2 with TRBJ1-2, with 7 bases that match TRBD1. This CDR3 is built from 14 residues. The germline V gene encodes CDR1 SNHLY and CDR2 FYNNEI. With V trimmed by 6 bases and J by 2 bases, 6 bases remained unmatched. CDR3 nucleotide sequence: TGTGCCAGCAGATTTAACAGGGGAAACTATGGCTACACCTTC. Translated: CASRFNRGNYGYTF.